The text below deals with one T cell receptor (beta chain). The source of the sample is a study of cytomegalovirus exposure and HLA in healthy donors. Both 60 Vbeta primers and 13 Jbeta primers went into the PCR. Profiled with immunoSEQ multiplex PCR; TCRdb holds only in-frame clones, not every one. This sample yields roughly 170,000 clones, of which more than 70% are seen a single time; roughly 1.5% belongs to the top ten. Germline CDR1 reads SNHLY; CDR2 reads FYNNEI. V was clipped by 6 bases and J by 4 bases; unmatched bases: 4. CDR3 length: 14 amino acids. The sequencing sample was made of PBMCs. The chain joins TRBV2 to TRBJ2-2, with TRBD2 matching over 8 bases. The sequence came from a male donor in good health and CMV-seronegative. The CDR3: CASSGGVLTGELFF. In nucleotides, the CDR3 is TGTGCCAGCAGCGGGGGGGTACTCACCGGGGAGCTGTTTTTT. Together with reference TRBV2 and TRBJ2-2, the CDR3 gives the full variable domain: EPEVTQTPSHQVTQMGQEVILRCVPISNHLYFYWYRQILGQKVEFLVSFYNNEISEKSEIFDDQFSVERPDGSNFTLKIRSTKLEDSAMYFCASSGGVLTGELFFGEGSRLTVL.